Only a few counts were recorded for the clone carrying this TCR beta chain. Its antigen remains unknown. Other DNA sequences in the sample encode the same CDR3. This entry comes from a study of siplizumab effects on memory and regulatory T cells. The study, taken as a whole, reports: Unstimulated subsets were the mapping target of only a minor fraction of alloreactive clones. In siplizumab cultures, the suppressive function of proliferating Tregs remained unconfirmed.

The protocol was immunoSEQ multiplex PCR, while the TCRdb copy is restricted to in-frame clones and leaves out a portion. Here the sample spans 95,000 to 130,000 clones, around 94% being singletons. The J segment lost 2 bases and the V segment lost 4 bases, leaving 6 bases of the junction unmatched. Germline values: CDR1 SGHRS, CDR2 YFSETQ. This CDR3 contains 15 residues. The chain is built from TRBV5-1 and TRBJ1-3; 7 bases match TRBD1. The clonotype originates from a human donor in good health. The specimen was non-Treg CD4+ T cells sorted from blood. This chain's CDR3 is CASSLQGQTGNTIYF. The CDR3 DNA is TGCGCCAGCAGCCTGCAGGGACAGACTGGAAACACCATATATTTT.